Shown below are 26 T cell receptor beta chains from a single sample sequenced in a study of regulatory T cells in long-lasting Graves disease. Noted time point: newly diagnosed GD, antithyroid drugs for less than 3 months. The authors made the TCR library using RNA they extracted from PBMCs. Combining iRepertoire HTBI primers with Arm-PCR of CDR3 regions, the authors built TCR beta libraries. Each CDR3 protein gets one entry after TCRdb re-called the multiplex PCR reads with MiXCR. Here the sample spans more than 300,000 distinct CDR3 sequences, roughly 10% being singletons. The same data also went into a second study, on T cells in Graves' hyperthyroidism and ophthalmopathy.

The sample here was peripheral blood mononuclear cells (PBMCs), taken at new diagnosis, from a patient treated with antithyroid drugs. These TCRs come from a woman aged 18-35 years with Graves disease.

This clonotype has a count of ten or more. This sequence joins TRBV20-1 and TRBJ2-5, with TRBD2 identical over 7 bases. The CDR3 runs 13 residues. Germline CDR1 DFQATT, CDR2 SNEGSKA (reference sequence). The junction had 8 bases not matched to a gene; V was cut back by 6 bases and J by 4 bases. CDR3 in amino acids: CSALAAFSETQYF. CDR3 in DNA: TGCAGTGCCCTAGCGGCGTTTTCAGAGACCCAGTACTTC.

The chain links TRBV6-2 or TRBV6-3 to TRBJ2-7; D is tentatively TRBD1 or TRBD2 (5 bases each). The CDR3 is 15 amino acids. The germline CDR1 and CDR2 sequences are MNHEY and SVGEGT. Trimming shortened V by 2 bases and J by 4 bases, and 15 bases separated the two germline ends. In DNA form, the CDR3 reads TGTGCCAGCAGTTACCAACGGGACCCGGAGTACGAGCAGTACTTC. Amino acids: CASSYQRDPEYEQYF.

The chain carries TRBV4-1 and TRBJ2-7; D is unclear. Germline V gene sequence: CDR1 MGHRA, CDR2 YSYEKL. This CDR3 comprises 15 residues. Trimming took off 1 base at V and 2 bases at J, with 12 bases between the two ends. Here the CDR3 reads CASSQGLSPAYEQYF. CDR3 DNA sequence: TGCGCCAGCAGCCAAGGGTTAAGTCCTGCCTACGAGCAGTACTTC.

Only a few counts were recorded for this clonotype. The CDR3 DNA reads TGTGCCAGCAGTTACAAGAGCCCCCAAGAGACCCAGTACTTC. It translates to CASSYKSPQETQYF. The chain links TRBV6-2 or TRBV6-3 to TRBJ2-5; no firm D call. CDR3 length: 14 amino acids. Trimming took 2 bases from V and 1 from J, leaving 8 bases between them. The germline CDR1 and CDR2 sequences are MNHEY and SVGEGT.

In its sample, this clonotype was seen many times. The CDR3 loop reads CASSFQGDNYGYTF. The DNA of the CDR3 is TGTGCCAGCAGTTTCCAGGGCGATAACTATGGCTACACCTTC. The V and J genes are TRBV28 and TRBJ1-2, with D maybe TRBD1 (5 bases). Germline loops: CDR1 MDHEN, CDR2 SYDVKM. V was shortened by 3 bases and J by 1 base, with 9 bases between the two germline ends. The CDR3 consists of 14 residues.

A remark on this clonotype: The likely explanation is a read error, given a far larger clone one base away. V is TRBV11-3 and J is TRBJ2-7, with 9 bases aligning to TRBD2. From germline, CDR1 is SGHNT and CDR2 YENEEA. The CDR3 runs 15 residues. This CDR3 reads CASTKSSGRPYEQDF. In nucleotides, the CDR3 is TGTGCCAGCACCAAGTCAAGCGGGAGGCCTTACGAGCAGGACTTC.

This clonotype was counted many times. The chain is built from TRBV2 and TRBJ1-1; D ambiguous. CDR1 is SNHLY, CDR2 FYNNEI, per germline. CDR3 length equals 9 residues. V was cut by 6 bases and J by 4 bases, with 0 bases left in between. The CDR3 protein is CASSTEAFF. CDR3 nucleotide sequence: TGTGCCAGCAGCACTGAAGCTTTCTTT.

This clonotype was counted between two and nine times. The chain has TRBV6-1 and TRBJ2-7; 10 bases are a match to TRBD1. Germline CDR1 is MNHNS and CDR2 is SASEGT. Germline trimming cut 7 bases from V and 3 bases from J; bases unmatched to any gene: 6. CDR3 size: 14 residues. The CDR3 is CASTRDRGLYEQYV. The CDR3 DNA sequence: TGTGCCAGCACCCGGGACAGGGGTCTCTACGAGCAGTACGTC.

This clonotype has ten or more counts. The V call is TRBV12-3 or TRBV12-4, the J call TRBJ1-5; tentative D call: TRBD1 (5 bases). Trimming stripped 2 bases from V and 0 bases from J, with 8 bases between. This CDR3 has 15 amino acids. Here the CDR3 DNA reads TGTGCCAGCAGTTTATCGGGGCCTAGCAATCAGCCCCAGCATTTT. Translated: CASSLSGPSNQPQHF.

This clonotype appeared many times. The CDR3 DNA reads TGTGCCAGCAGTTTGATGGGGGACACCGGGGAGCTGTTTTTT. As protein: CASSLMGDTGELFF. V gene TRBV28 combines with J gene TRBJ2-2; D may be TRBD1 or TRBD2 (5 bases each). There are 14 residues in the CDR3. V lost 3 bases to trimming and J lost 3 bases, with 8 bases between them. Germline V lookup: CDR1 MDHEN, CDR2 SYDVKM.

This clonotype was recorded at least ten times. The chain links TRBV6-5 to TRBJ2-5; D unresolved. With 4 bases removed from V and 4 bases from J, the gap between germline ends came to 10 bases. Per the germline V gene, CDR1 is MNHEY and CDR2 is SVGAGI. The CDR3 extends over 13 amino acids. The CDR3: CASSLVVGETQYF. The CDR3, as DNA: TGTGCCAGCAGTTTGGTAGTAGGAGAGACCCAGTACTTC.

This clonotype occurred many times. The chain combines TRBV18 with TRBJ1-5; tentative D call: TRBD1 (5 bases). From germline, CDR1 is KGHSH and CDR2 LQKENI. The CDR3 length is 17 residues. The V and J ends lost 2 bases and 0 bases respectively, with 14 bases between them. The DNA for the CDR3 is TGTGCCAGCTCACCAGAAGGGGCGGGTGATAGCAATCAGCCCCAGCATTTT. Protein sequence: CASSPEGAGDSNQPQHF.

Points on this clonotype: A much larger clone differs by one base, so this may be a read error. The V call is TRBV24-1, the J call TRBJ2-6; D uncertain. CDR3 length: 14 residues. Germline CDR1 reads KGHDR; CDR2 reads SFDVKD. In nucleotides, the CDR3 is TGTACCACCAGTCCCAGCTCTGGGGCCAACGTCCTGACTTTC. Protein: CTTSPSSGANVLTF.

This clonotype was counted ten times or more. The V call is TRBV28, the J call TRBJ1-5; the D is unclear. The CDR3 totals 12 residues. Looked up from germline, CDR1 is MDHEN and CDR2 is SYDVKM. Between the trimmed V and J ends, which lost 6 bases and 5 bases, there was a span of 8 bases. CDR3 DNA sequence: TGTGCCAGCAGCCTGAGTTATCAGCCCCAGCATTTT. It codes for CASSLSYQPQHF.

The table lists this clonotype with many counts. J is TRBJ1-4 and V is TRBV2; the D is unclear. The CDR3 sequence is 13 residues long. V lost 4 bases and J lost 3, with 6 bases in between. Germline-derived CDR1 and CDR2 are SNHLY and FYNNEI. This CDR3 is CASSVRPNEKLFF. CDR3 nucleotides: TGTGCCAGCAGTGTGCGACCTAATGAAAAACTGTTTTTT. The variable domain in full, completed from reference TRBV2 and TRBJ1-4, reads EPEVTQTPSHQVTQMGQEVILRCVPISNHLYFYWYRQILGQKVEFLVSFYNNEISEKSEIFDDQFSVERPDGSNFTLKIRSTKLEDSAMYFCASSVRPNEKLFFGSGTQLSVL.

The V and J genes are TRBV6-2 or TRBV6-3 and TRBJ2-2, with no clear D. Germline V lookup: CDR1 MNHEY, CDR2 SVGEGT. This CDR3 contains 16 residues. V was clipped by 5 bases and J by 4 bases, with 17 bases between them. In nucleotides, the CDR3 is TGTGCCAGCAGTGAAGCGTCGGGCCTGATCACCGGGGAGCTGTTTTTT. It is translated as CASSEASGLITGELFF.

The CDR3 sequence: CSAGGGMAATNEKLFF. In nucleotides, the CDR3 is TGCAGCGCCGGGGGCGGGATGGCTGCAACTAATGAAAAACTGTTTTTT. The chain joins TRBV29-1 to TRBJ1-4; D perhaps matches TRBD1 (6 bases). The CDR3 length is 16 residues. CDR1 SQVTM and CDR2 ANQGSEA come from the germline V gene. Trimming cost V 7 bases and J 0 bases, with 18 bases left between them.

The chain couples TRBV6-1 to TRBJ2-1, with 10 bases aligning to TRBD2. The CDR3 is 13 amino acids. The germline gives CDR1 MNHNS, CDR2 SASEGT. V trimming: 8 bases; J trimming: 6 bases; junction bases outside the gene matches: 4. CDR3: CASGGLAANEQFF. The CDR3 DNA follows: TGTGCCAGCGGCGGACTAGCGGCCAATGAGCAGTTCTTC.

This clonotype has a count of ten or more. The gene calls are TRBV12-3 or TRBV12-4 and TRBJ1-5; 8 positions match TRBD1. Unmatched junction bases numbered 7, after V lost 6 bases and J lost 6 bases. The CDR3 extends over 14 amino acids. CDR3 loop: CASRGDRGGQPQHF. The CDR3, as DNA: TGTGCCAGCAGGGGCGACAGGGGCGGTCAGCCCCAGCATTTT.

The chain is built from TRBV6-2 or TRBV6-3 and TRBJ2-7; 11 bases are shared with TRBD1. The CDR3 has 13 amino acids. The germline CDR1 and CDR2 sequences are MNHEY and SVGEGT. After removal of 11 bases from V and 3 bases from J, the junction contained 6 bases not matched to a gene. CDR3 nucleotide sequence: TGTGCCCGTGTGGGGACAGGGGGCTACGAGCAGTACTTC. Amino acid sequence: CARVGTGGYEQYF.

Only a few counts were recorded for this clonotype. The genes are TRBV11-2 and TRBJ2-3; D is unclear. V lost 4 bases, J lost 0 bases, and 14 bases lay in between. The CDR3 has 16 amino acids. CDR1 and CDR2 (germline): SGHAT, FQNNGV. The CDR3 protein is CASSSTQSSSTDTQYF. As DNA, the CDR3 is TGTGCCAGCAGCTCCACTCAGTCAAGTAGCACAGATACGCAGTATTTT.

The table lists this clonotype with many counts. The chain uses TRBV6-2 or TRBV6-3 and TRBJ2-5, with D possibly matching TRBD2 (5 bases). Trimming shortened V by 7 bases and J by 4 bases, and 22 bases separated the two germline ends. In germline, CDR1 is MNHEY, CDR2 SVGEGT. There are 16 residues in the CDR3. CDR3 sequence reads: CASTRAAFPTLETQYF. In DNA form, the CDR3 reads TGTGCCAGCACCCGAGCGGCCTTTCCAACCCTAGAGACCCAGTACTTC.

This clonotype was detected a few times. The conserved phenylalanine or tryptophan normally closing the CDR3 is absent here, so this likely arose from a read error. This chain uses TRBV7-9 with TRBJ2-1, with a weak D call TRBD2 (5 bases). Trimming removed 5 bases from V and 0 bases from J, with 11 bases in between. The CDR3 loop spans 15 amino acids. Germline V gives CDR1 SEHNR, CDR2 FQNEAQ (reference sequence). The CDR3: CASSPLGSSYNEQFL. Written as DNA, the CDR3 is TGTGCCAGCAGCCCCTTGGGGAGCTCCTACAATGAGCAGTTCCTC.

CDR3 bases: TGTGCCAGCAGCTTGGCCAAAGGGACAGGGGCCGTGACCAATCAGCCCCAGCATTTT. Translating gives CASSLAKGTGAVTNQPQHF. V is TRBV5-8 and J is TRBJ1-5; 10 bases fit TRBD1. Germline CDR1 reads SGHTS; CDR2 reads YDEGEE. This CDR3 comprises 19 residues. V gave up 0 bases and J gave up 3 bases; unmatched junction bases: 12.

About this clonotype: A much larger clone differs from this one at a single base, so this may be a read error. In nucleotides, the CDR3 is TGTGCCAGCAGGGCCGGGACAGGGGGCTCCTACGAGCAGTACTTC. This sequence encodes CASRAGTGGSYEQYF. The V gene is TRBV6-1, the J gene TRBJ2-7; 11 nucleotides line up with TRBD1. J was trimmed by 0 bases and V by 6 bases; bases with no gene match: 4. This CDR3 comprises 15 residues. CDR1 MNHNS and CDR2 SASEGT come from the germline V gene.

Notes on this clonotype: This clone may be a read error of a much larger clone one base away. V gene TRBV18 combines with J gene TRBJ2-7; the match to TRBD1 covers 7 bases. This CDR3 has 16 amino acids. The germline V gene has CDR1 KGHSH and CDR2 LQKENI. The V segment lost 8 bases and the J segment 3 bases; nucleotides outside the gene matches: 16. The CDR3 here is CASTSFQGERGYEQYF. The CDR3, as DNA: TGTGCCAGCACATCCTTCCAGGGGGAAAGGGGCTACGAGCAGTACTTC.